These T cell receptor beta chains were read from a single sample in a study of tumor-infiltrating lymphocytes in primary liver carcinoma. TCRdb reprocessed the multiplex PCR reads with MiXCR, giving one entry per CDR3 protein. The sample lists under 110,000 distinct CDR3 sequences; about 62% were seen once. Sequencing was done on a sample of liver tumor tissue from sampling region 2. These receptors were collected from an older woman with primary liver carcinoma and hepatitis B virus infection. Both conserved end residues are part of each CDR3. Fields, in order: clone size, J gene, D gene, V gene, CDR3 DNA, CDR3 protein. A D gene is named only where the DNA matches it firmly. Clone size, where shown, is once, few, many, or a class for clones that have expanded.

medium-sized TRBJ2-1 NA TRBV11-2 TGTGCCAGCAGCTTAAGGGGGACTTCCACCAATGAGCAGTTCTTC CASSLRGTSTNEQFF
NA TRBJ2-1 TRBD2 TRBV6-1 TGTGCCAGCAGCTACGGGACTAGCGGGAGGGGGTCCAATGAGGAGTTCTTC CASSYGTSGRGSNEEFF
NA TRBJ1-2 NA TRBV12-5 TGTGCTAGTGCTTTGACACCCACGGATTCGGTGAGGGGCTACACCTTC CASALTPTDSVRGYTF
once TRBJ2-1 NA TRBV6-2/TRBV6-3 TGTGCCAGCAAAACTTTGGTGAACATCCGGGACAATGAGGAGTTCTTC CASKTLVNIRDNEEFF
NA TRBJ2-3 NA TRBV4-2 TGTGCCAGCAGCCAAGATATGGTGGGAGAAGCAGATACGCTGTATTTT CASSQDMVGEADTLYF
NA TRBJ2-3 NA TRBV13 TGTTCAAGCAGCTCACCCCGACAGGATAGCACAGATACGCAGTATTTT CSSSSPRQDSTDTQYF
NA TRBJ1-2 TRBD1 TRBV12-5 TGTGCTAGCACGAGGGACAGCGCCAACTATGACTACACCTTC CASTRDSANYDYTF
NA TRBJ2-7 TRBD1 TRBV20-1 TGCAGTGCTAGAGGGGACAGGGACTACGAGCAGTACTTC CSARGDRDYEQYF
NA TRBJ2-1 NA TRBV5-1 TGCGCCAACAGTCGGAGTGGTGAGCAGTTCTTC CANSRSGEQFF
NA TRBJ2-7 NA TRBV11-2 TGTGCCAGCATCTTCGGACTCTCCTACGATCATTACTTC CASIFGLSYDHYF
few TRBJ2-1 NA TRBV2 TGTGCCAGCAGTGTGGGCAGGGGAGGTAAAGAGCAGTTCTTC CASSVGRGGKEQFF
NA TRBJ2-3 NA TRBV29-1 TGCAGCGTTGCCGTGACTTGCGGGAAAAGGACAGATACGCAGTATTTT CSVAVTCGKRTDTQYF
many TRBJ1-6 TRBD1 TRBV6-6 TGTGCCAGCAGTAAAGGGGACAGGAATTCACCCCTCCACTTT CASSKGDRNSPLHF
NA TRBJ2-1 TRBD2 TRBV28 TGTGCCAGTAGTTTATCAGCGGGAGGCTTTTACAATCAGCAGTTCTTC CASSLSAGGFYNQQFF
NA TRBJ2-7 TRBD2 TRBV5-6 TGTACCAGCAGCTCCAAAGCGGGAGGCGACGAACAGTACTTC CTSSSKAGGDEQYF
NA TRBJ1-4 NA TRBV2 TGTGCCAGCAGTGAAGAAAGGACAGTCGAAAAACTGTTTTTT CASSEERTVEKLFF
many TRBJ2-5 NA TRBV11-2 TGTGCCAGCAGCTTAGATCAGGGACCCCAAGAGACCCAGTACTTC CASSLDQGPQETQYF
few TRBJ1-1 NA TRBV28 TGTGCCAGCACCTCACTGCCCACTGAAGCTCTCTTT CASTSLPTEALF
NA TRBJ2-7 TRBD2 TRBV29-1 TGCAGCGTGGGGATTAGCGGGAGTTGGGCCCCCTACGGGCAGTACTTC CSVGISGSWAPYGQYF
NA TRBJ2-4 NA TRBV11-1 TGTGCCAACAGCTTAGCCTTAGCAGCCGCTCTAGCCAAAAACATTAAGTACTTC CANSLALAAALAKNIKYF
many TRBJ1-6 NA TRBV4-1 TGCGCCAGCAGCCCCTACCTATCCTCCTATAATTCACCCCTCCACTTT CASSPYLSSYNSPLHF
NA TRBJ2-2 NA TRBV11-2 TGTGCCAGCAGCCCGGTAGGCAGGGGACCTGTCACCGGGGAGCTATTTTTT CASSPVGRGPVTGELFF
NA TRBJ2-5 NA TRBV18 TGTGCCAGCTCACCACGGGTAGCGCAGCAAGAGACCCAGTACTTC CASSPRVAQQETQYF
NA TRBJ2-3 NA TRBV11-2 TGTGCCAGCAGGGGGCTTCCCACAGATACGCAGTATTTT CASRGLPTDTQYF
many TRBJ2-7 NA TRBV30 TGTGCCTGGGAGCTATTCGGGAGAACCTACGAGCAGTACTTC CAWELFGRTYEQYF
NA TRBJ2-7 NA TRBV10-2 TGCGCCAGCAGTGTCTGGGCAGGATTATACGAGCAGTATTTC CASSVWAGLYEQYF
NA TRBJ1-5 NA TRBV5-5 TGTGCCAGCTCGGTTCGTTTAATGATTAGCAATCAGCCCCAGCATTTT CASSVRLMISNQPQHF
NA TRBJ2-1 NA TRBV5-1 TGCGCCAGCGGCTGGGGACTGACTGGAAATGAGCAGTTCTTC CASGWGLTGNEQFF
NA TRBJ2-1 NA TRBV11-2 TGTGCCAGCAGTGGCGGGACGGTGGATTACAATGAGCAGTTCTTC CASSGGTVDYNEQFF
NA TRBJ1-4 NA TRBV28 TGTGCCAGCAGTTCACGGGGTCATGGGGTCAAACTGTCTTTT CASSSRGHGVKLSF
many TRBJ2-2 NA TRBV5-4 TGTGCCAGCAGCTTGGAGCTGACTGGGATATCGAACACCGGGGAGCTGTTTTTT CASSLELTGISNTGELFF
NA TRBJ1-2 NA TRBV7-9 TGTGCCAGCAGCTTAAGGGACGCGGTTATCTATGGCTACACCTTC CASSLRDAVIYGYTF
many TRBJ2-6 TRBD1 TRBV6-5 TGTGCCAGCAGTTTAACCGGGACAGGGATGGGGGCCAACGTCCTGACTTTC CASSLTGTGMGANVLTF
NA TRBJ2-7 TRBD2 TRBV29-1 TGTAGCGTGAACCAGGGACTAGTGGGGGTGTTATACGAGCAGTACTTC CSVNQGLVGVLYEQYF
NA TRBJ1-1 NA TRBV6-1 TGTGCCAGCAAAAGATCGGGGGACCCAGGTGGTGTCTTCTTT CASKRSGDPGGVFF
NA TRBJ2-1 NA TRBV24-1 TGTGCCACCAGTGACCCGGACGGAGGCTCCTACAATGAGCAGTTCTTC CATSDPDGGSYNEQFF
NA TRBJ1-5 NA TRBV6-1 TGTGCCAGCAGTGAAAAGTACGGTCAGCCCCAGCATTTT CASSEKYGQPQHF
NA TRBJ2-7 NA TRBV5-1 TGCGCCAGCAGCCCCAGGACGGTGAGCTCCTACGAGCAGTACTTC CASSPRTVSSYEQYF
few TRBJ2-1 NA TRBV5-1 TGCGTCAGCAGCTTGGACTCCCCGGGCTACAATGAGCAGTTCTTC CVSSLDSPGYNEQFF
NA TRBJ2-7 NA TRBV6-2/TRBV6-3 TGTGCCAGTAGCCCGGGACTCACTACCTACGAGCAGCACTTC CASSPGLTTYEQHF
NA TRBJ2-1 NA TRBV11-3 TGTGCCAGCAGCTTAGATCATGTGTGCAATGAGCAGTTCTTC CASSLDHVCNEQFF
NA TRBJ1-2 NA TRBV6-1 TGCGCCAGCGGGAACCAAGGGGAAGGCTACACCTTC CASGNQGEGYTF
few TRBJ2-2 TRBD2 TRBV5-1 TGCGCCAGCAGCCAACCGGGACTAGCGGGAAGCACCGGGGAGCTGTTTTTT CASSQPGLAGSTGELFF
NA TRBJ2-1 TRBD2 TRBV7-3 TGTGCCAGCAGCTTGGTCCCGGCTAGCGGGAGTTACAATGAGCAGTTCTTC CASSLVPASGSYNEQFF
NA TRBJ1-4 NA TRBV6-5 TGTGCCTGCAGGACGGGAAGGAAAAAAATGTTTTTT CACRTGRKKMFF
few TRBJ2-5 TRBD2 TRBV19 TGTGCCAGTTCGACTAGCGGGAGGTACCGAGAGACCCAGTACTTC CASSTSGRYRETQYF
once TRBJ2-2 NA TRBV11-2 TGTACCAGCAGCCCTCCGCAAGGACCGACCGTGGAGCTGTTCTTT CTSSPPQGPTVELFF
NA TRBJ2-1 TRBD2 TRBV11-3 TGTACCAGCAGCTTAGGTCTGGGGGAGCGGGGTGTCGATGAGCAGTTCTTC CTSSLGLGERGVDEQFF
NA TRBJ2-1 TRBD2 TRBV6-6 TGTGCCAGCAGTGCCGGGACTAGCTGGAGCTGGGTCGATAAGCAGTTCTTC CASSAGTSWSWVDKQFF
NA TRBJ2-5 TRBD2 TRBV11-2 TGTGCCGGCAGCTACTCCCGTGGTAGCGGGAGAGAGATCCATTACTTC CAGSYSRGSGREIHYF
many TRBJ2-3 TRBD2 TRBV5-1 TGCGCCAGCAGCTTGGTGGCTAGCGGCTACTTTGCGCAGTATTTT CASSLVASGYFAQYF
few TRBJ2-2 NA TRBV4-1 TGCGCTAGCAGCCAATCTACCACCCCCCGCGGGGAACTGTTTTTT CASSQSTTPRGELFF